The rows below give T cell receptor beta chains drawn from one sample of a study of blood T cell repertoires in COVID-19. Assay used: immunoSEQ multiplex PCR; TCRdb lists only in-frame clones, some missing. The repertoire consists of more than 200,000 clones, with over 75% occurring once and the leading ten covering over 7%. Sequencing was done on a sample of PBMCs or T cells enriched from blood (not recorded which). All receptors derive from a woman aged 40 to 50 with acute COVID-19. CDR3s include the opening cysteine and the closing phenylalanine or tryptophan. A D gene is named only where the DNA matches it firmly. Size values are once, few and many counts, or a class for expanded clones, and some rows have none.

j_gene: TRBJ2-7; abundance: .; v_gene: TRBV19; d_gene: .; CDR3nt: TGTGCCAGTAAGGGACAGGGAACTAGCGGGGTCAGCTCCTACGAGCAGTACTTC; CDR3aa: CASKGQGTSGVSSYEQYF
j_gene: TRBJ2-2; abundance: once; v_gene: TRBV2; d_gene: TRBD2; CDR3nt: TGTGCCAGTCAGCGGGAGCACGGGGAGCTGTTTTTT; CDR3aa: CASQREHGELFF
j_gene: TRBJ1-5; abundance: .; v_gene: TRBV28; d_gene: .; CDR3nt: TGTGCCAGCAGTCTATGGGGCGGGGAAGGTCGTCAGCCCCAGCATTTT; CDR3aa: CASSLWGGEGRQPQHF
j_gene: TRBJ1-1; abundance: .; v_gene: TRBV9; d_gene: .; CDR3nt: TGTGCCAGCAGCTTGACCGGACAGCCAGATGAAGCTTTCTTT; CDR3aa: CASSLTGQPDEAFF
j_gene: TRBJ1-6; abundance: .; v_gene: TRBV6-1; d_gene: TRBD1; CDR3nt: TGTGCCAGCAGTGAATGGACAGGGACCTCACCCCTCCACTTT; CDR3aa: CASSEWTGTSPLHF
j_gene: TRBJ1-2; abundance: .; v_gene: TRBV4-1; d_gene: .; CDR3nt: TGCGCCACCAAGAAGCGCTACACCTTC; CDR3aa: CATKKRYTF
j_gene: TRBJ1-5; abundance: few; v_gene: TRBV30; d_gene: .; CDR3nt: TGTGCCTGGAGGGCCGCAGGGGGCAATCAGCCCCAGCATTTT; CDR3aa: CAWRAAGGNQPQHF
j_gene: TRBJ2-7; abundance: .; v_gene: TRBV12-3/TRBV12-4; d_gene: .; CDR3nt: TGTGCCAGCAGTGGGGCCTCCTCCTACGAGCAGTACTTC; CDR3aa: CASSGASSYEQYF
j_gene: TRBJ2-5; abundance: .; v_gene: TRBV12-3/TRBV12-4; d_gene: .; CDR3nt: TGTGCCAGCAGTTCCACGGTATCGGGGACCCAGTACTTC; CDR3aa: CASSSTVSGTQYF
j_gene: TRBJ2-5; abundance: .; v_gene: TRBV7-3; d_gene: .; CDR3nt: TGTGCCAGCAGCTTTCAGGGGACCCAAGAGACCCAGTACTTC; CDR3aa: CASSFQGTQETQYF
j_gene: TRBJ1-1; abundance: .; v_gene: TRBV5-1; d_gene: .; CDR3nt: TGCGCCAGCAGCCCGGAGGCGGGTTGGGGCACTGAAGCTTTCTTT; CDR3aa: CASSPEAGWGTEAFF
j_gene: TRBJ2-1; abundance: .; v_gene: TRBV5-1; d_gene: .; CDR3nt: TGCGCCAGCAGCTTGGGACCAGCGGGCAGCTCCTACAATGAGCAGTTCTTC; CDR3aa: CASSLGPAGSSYNEQFF
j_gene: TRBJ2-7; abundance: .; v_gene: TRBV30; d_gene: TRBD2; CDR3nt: TGTGCCTGGGCCACGGGACTAGCGGGGTCGTACTCCTACGAGCAGTACTTC; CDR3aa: CAWATGLAGSYSYEQYF
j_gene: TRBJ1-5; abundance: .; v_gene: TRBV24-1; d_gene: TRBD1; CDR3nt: TGTGCCACCAGTGAAAGGACAGGGATTCAGCCCCAGCATTTT; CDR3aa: CATSERTGIQPQHF
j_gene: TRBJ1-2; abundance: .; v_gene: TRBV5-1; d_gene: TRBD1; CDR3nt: TGCGCCAGCAGCTTGGGGGACAGGGACAGTGGCTACACCTTC; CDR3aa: CASSLGDRDSGYTF